This T cell receptor beta chain is from a study of T-cell memory formation after mild COVID-19. The study's findings and limits: There were some responding clones in pre-infection memory, which suggested that cross-reactive memory had joined. Contracting clones localized mainly to CM and EM when CD4+ and mainly to EMRA when CD8+. Day 37-peaking second-wave clones had unconfirmed SARS-CoV-2 specificity.

Germline V gene sequence: CDR1 PRHDT, CDR2 FYEKMQ (reference sequence). V lost 5 bases and J lost 0, with 12 bases in between. This CDR3 region has 15 residues. Notes on this clonotype: What it binds is not known.

After 5'RACE with constant-segment primers, TCR alpha and TCR beta cDNA libraries carrying sample barcodes and UMIs were obtained. TCRdb re-called the 5' RACE reads with MiXCR, one entry per CDR3 protein. The repertoire includes about 130,000 distinct CDR3 sequences, about 15% of them detected once, and about 15% sits in the top ten. J is TRBJ2-3 and V is TRBV13; D gene ambiguous. This receptor was taken from an adult woman who had mild COVID-19 (a few samples of this study predate the infection). Cell type and time point are not known. Specimen: PBMCs or a T cell subset sorted from them (not recorded which). CDR3 in amino acids: CASSPWLGSTDTQYF. Here the CDR3 DNA reads TGTGCCAGCAGCCCCTGGTTAGGTAGCACAGATACGCAGTATTTT.